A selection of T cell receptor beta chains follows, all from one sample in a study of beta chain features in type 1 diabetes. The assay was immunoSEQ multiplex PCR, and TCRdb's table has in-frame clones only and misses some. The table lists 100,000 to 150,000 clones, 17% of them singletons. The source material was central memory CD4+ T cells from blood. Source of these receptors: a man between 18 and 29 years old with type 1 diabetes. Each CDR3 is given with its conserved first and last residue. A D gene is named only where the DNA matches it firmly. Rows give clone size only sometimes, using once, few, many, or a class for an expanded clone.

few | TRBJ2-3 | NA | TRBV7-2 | TGTGCCAGCAGACCTCCAGGGGCTGATACGCAGTATTTT | CASRPPGADTQYF
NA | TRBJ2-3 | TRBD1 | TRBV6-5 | TGTGCCAGCAGTTACGCCGGGACAGGGCGCCCAGATACGCAGTATTTT | CASSYAGTGRPDTQYF
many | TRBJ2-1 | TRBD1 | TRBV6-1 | TGTGCCTCCCGGGACAGGGGGTTTGAGCAGTTCTTC | CASRDRGFEQFF
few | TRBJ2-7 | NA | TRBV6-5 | TGTGCCAGCAGTTATACATTTAGCTCCTACGAGCAGTACTTC | CASSYTFSSYEQYF
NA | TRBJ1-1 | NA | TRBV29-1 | TGCAGCGTAACCAGGGTTGGGGGTGAAGCTTTCTTT | CSVTRVGGEAFF
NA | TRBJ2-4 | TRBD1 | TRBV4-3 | TGCGCCAGCAGCCTAACAGGGGGCGCCAAAAACATTCAGTACTTC | CASSLTGGAKNIQYF
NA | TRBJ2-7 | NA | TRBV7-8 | TGTGCCAGCAGCTCCCCCGGGGCAGGGGTGGACTACGAGCAGTACTTC | CASSSPGAGVDYEQYF
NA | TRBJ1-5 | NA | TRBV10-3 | TGTGCCATCAGTGGCACCGGCAATCAGCCCCAGCATTTT | CAISGTGNQPQHF
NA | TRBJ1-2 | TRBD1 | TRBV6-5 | TGTGCCAGCAAGGTTGGACAGGGGGTTTATGGCTACACCTTC | CASKVGQGVYGYTF
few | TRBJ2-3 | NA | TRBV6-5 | TGTGCCAGCAGTTACTCGGGGGGCACAGATACGCAGTATTTT | CASSYSGGTDTQYF
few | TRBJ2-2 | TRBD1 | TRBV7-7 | TGTGCTAGCAGCTTGGACAGGGGGGTGTCTGGGGAGCTGTTTTTT | CASSLDRGVSGELFF
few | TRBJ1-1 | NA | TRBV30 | TGTGCCTGGACCCGAATTCTTGTGGGGAACACTGAAGCTTTCTTT | CAWTRILVGNTEAFF
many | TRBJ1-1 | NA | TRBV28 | TGTGCCAGCAGTTTGCCAACAAGCGGGTGGGCTTTCTTT | CASSLPTSGWAFF
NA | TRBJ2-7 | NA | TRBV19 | TGTGCCAGTAGTATCGGAGGGGGAGTCTACGAGCAGTACTTC | CASSIGGGVYEQYF
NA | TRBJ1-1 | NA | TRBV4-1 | TGCGCCAGCAGCCATGGTAGCTACACTGAAGCTTTCTTT | CASSHGSYTEAFF
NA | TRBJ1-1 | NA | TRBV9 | TGTGCCAGCAGTCAAAATGTAATGAACACTGAAGCTTTCTTT | CASSQNVMNTEAFF
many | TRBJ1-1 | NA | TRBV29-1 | TGCAGCGTTGAAGACTCAGGGGCAGGGAACACTGAAGCTTTCTTT | CSVEDSGAGNTEAFF
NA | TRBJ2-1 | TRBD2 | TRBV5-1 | TGCGCCAGCAGTCACGGAACTAGCGGGAGGGCCGGTGAGCAGTTCTTC | CASSHGTSGRAGEQFF
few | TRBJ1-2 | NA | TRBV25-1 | TGTGCCAGCCCCCGGGTCCTATATGGCTACACCTTC | CASPRVLYGYTF
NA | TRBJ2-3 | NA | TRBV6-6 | TGTGCCAGCAGTCCCTCCTCAGATACGCAGTATTTT | CASSPSSDTQYF
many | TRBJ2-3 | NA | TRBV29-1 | TGCAGCCTTGCGGGGCCCACAGATACGCAGTATTTT | CSLAGPTDTQYF
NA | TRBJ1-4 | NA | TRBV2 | TGTGCACCCCCATGGGGTAGAAGGTTTTTT | CAPPWGRRFF
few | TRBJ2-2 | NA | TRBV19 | TGTGCCAGTAGTGACCGGGGGACCTCCACCGGGGAGCTGTTTTTT | CASSDRGTSTGELFF
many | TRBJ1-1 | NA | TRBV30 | TGTGCCTGGAGAGACCGAGGACAGATTCTATTGAACACTGAAGCTTTCTTT | CAWRDRGQILLNTEAFF
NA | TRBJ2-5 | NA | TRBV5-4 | TGTGCCAGCAGCTTAGGGCAGGGCCTAGAGACCCAGTACTTC | CASSLGQGLETQYF
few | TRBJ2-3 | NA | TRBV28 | TGTGCCAGCTTACAAGGGACGCGCACAGATACGCAGTATTTT | CASLQGTRTDTQYF
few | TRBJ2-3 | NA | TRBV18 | TGTGCCAGCTCACCTGTCCGTAGCACAGATACGCAGTATTTT | CASSPVRSTDTQYF
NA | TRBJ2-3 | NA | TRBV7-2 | TGTGCCAGCGCGGAGGGAACGACAGATACGCAGTATTTT | CASAEGTTDTQYF
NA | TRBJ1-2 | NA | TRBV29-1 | TGCAGCGTGTCAGGGTTTGGCTACACCTTC | CSVSGFGYTF
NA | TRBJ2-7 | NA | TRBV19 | TGTGCCAGTAGAGCCAGCGGGCGCCACGAGCAGTACTTC | CASRASGRHEQYF
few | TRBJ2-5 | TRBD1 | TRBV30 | TGTTCCTGGAGTGTTGAATATAGATTAGATGGGGACAGGGGTACGGGGGCCCAGTACTTC | CSWSVEYRLDGDRGTGAQYF
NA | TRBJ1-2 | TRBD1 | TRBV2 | TGTGCCAGCAGCCGGGACAGGACCTCATATGGCTACACCTTC | CASSRDRTSYGYTF
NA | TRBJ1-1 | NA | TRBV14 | TGTGCCAGCAGCCAAGGAACGAGGTCCTGGGACACTGAAGCTTTCTTT | CASSQGTRSWDTEAFF
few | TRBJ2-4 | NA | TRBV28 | TGTGCCAGCAGTTTGGCCCGGGACATTCAGTACTTC | CASSLARDIQYF
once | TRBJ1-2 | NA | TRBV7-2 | TGTGCCAGCAGCCCTTCTTGGGGGCCTACCTATGGCTACACCTTC | CASSPSWGPTYGYTF
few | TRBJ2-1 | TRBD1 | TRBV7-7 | TGTGCTAGCAGCCCGATGGGGACAGGGATCAATGAGCAGTTCTTC | CASSPMGTGINEQFF
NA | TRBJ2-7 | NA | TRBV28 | TGTGCCATTTTGGGGACCAACTACGAGCAGTACTTC | CAILGTNYEQYF
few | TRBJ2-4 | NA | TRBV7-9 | TGTGCCAGCAGCTTAGATGGGGTAGCCAAAAACATTCAGTACTTC | CASSLDGVAKNIQYF
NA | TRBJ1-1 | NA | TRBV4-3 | TGCGCCAGCAGCCACCTCAGACAGGAAGGGAAGAACACTGAAGCTTTCTTT | CASSHLRQEGKNTEAFF
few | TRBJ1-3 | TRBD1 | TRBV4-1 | TGCGCCAGCAGCCAAGAGGACAGGGCTGGAAACACCATATATTTT | CASSQEDRAGNTIYF
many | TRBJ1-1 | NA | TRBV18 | TGTGCCAGCTCACCATCGATGAACACTGAAGCTTTCTTT | CASSPSMNTEAFF
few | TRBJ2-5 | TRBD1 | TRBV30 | TGTGCCTGGGGGACAGGGCAAGAGACCCAGTACTTC | CAWGTGQETQYF
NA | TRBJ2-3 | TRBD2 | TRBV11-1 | TGTGCCAGCAGCTGGACTAGCGGGGGGGCCCCAGATACGCAGTATTTT | CASSWTSGGAPDTQYF
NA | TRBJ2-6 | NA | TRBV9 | TGTGCCAGCAGCTCTCAGGGGTCTGGGGCCAACGTCCTGACTTTC | CASSSQGSGANVLTF
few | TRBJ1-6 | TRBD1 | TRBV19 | TGTGCCAGTGAAACAACCGGGACAGGGAATTCACCCCTCCACTTT | CASETTGTGNSPLHF
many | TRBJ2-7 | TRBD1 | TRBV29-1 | TGCAGCGTCGGGACAGGGGCGGGGGAGCAGTACTTC | CSVGTGAGEQYF
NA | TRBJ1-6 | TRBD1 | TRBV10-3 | TGTGCCATCAGTGGGGGGACAGGGGATGGTTCACCCCTCCACTTT | CAISGGTGDGSPLHF
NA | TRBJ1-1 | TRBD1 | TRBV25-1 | TGTGCCAGCTGTGGAAGTAAGGGGGCCGGGGGCACTGAAGCTTTCTTT | CASCGSKGAGGTEAFF
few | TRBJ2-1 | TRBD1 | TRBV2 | TGTGCCGGACAGGGGTACAATGAGCAGTTCTTC | CAGQGYNEQFF
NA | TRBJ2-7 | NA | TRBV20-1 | TGCAGTGCACCTCGGGTCCCCGAGCAGTACTTC | CSAPRVPEQYF
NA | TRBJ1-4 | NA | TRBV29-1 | TGCAGCGTTGAAGGCGACAGACATAATGAAAAACTGTTTTTT | CSVEGDRHNEKLFF
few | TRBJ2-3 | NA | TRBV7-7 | TGTGCTAGCAGCTTGGGTCGCAGTGCAGATACGCAGTATTTT | CASSLGRSADTQYF
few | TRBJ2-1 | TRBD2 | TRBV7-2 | TGTGCCACCACGGGACTAGTAACCGTCAATGAGCAGTTCTTC | CATTGLVTVNEQFF
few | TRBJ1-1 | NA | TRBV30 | TGTGCCTGGAGTGTGTCAGCCGAGGTGGAAGCTTTCTTT | CAWSVSAEVEAFF
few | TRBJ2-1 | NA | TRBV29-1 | TGCAGCGTTGAACGCACTAACAGGGTTAATGAGCAGTTCTTC | CSVERTNRVNEQFF
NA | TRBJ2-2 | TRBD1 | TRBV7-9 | TGTGCCAGCAGCTTACCATTGGGACAGGGTTTGGACGGGGAGCTGTTTTTT | CASSLPLGQGLDGELFF
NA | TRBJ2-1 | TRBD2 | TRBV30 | TGTGCCTGCCTTGATAGCGGGACTTACAATGAGCAGTTCTTC | CACLDSGTYNEQFF